Listed below are T cell receptor beta chains from one sample, sequenced in a study of blood T cell repertoires in COVID-19. TCRdb keeps only in-frame clones here, not all; method: immunoSEQ multiplex PCR. The table lists approximately 140,000 clones, around 76% of them singletons. The specimen sequenced was peripheral blood. All receptors derive from an elderly man with acute or convalescent COVID-19. CDR3s include the opening cysteine and the closing phenylalanine or tryptophan. The D gene is left open where the match is weak. Size tells how often a clone was seen (once, few, many) or the class of an expanded clone, and some rows leave it out.

j_call clone_size v_call d_call cdr3_nt cdr3_aa
TRBJ1-5 . TRBV29-1 . TGCAGCGTTGAATGGGGAAGGGGTCAGCCCCAGCATTTT CSVEWGRGQPQHF
TRBJ2-3 once TRBV5-4 . TGTGCCAGCAGCGCACAGGGTACTAGCACAGATACGCAGTATTTT CASSAQGTSTDTQYF
TRBJ2-4 . TRBV24-1 TRBD1 TGTGCCACCAGTGATCAGGGGGTAGACATTCAGTACTTC CATSDQGVDIQYF
TRBJ1-4 . TRBV5-5 TRBD1 TGTGCCAGCAGCTTCGGACAGGCAACAACTAATGAAAAACTGTTTTTT CASSFGQATTNEKLFF
TRBJ2-5 . TRBV18 . TGTGCCAGCTCACCATACCAGAAGAGCGAAGAGACCCAGTACTTC CASSPYQKSEETQYF
TRBJ1-5 few TRBV10-1 TRBD1 TGCGCCAGCGACCGGGGACAGGCCGGGCGGTATAGCAATCAGCCCCAGCATTTT CASDRGQAGRYSNQPQHF
TRBJ2-4 . TRBV5-1 . TGCGCCAGCAGCTTGGGACACGGCGACATTCAGTACTTC CASSLGHGDIQYF
TRBJ1-1 . TRBV5-1 . TGCGCCAGCAGCTCTACGGACAACCTCGGGCCTGAAGCTTTCTTT CASSSTDNLGPEAFF
TRBJ1-6 . TRBV27 . TGTGCCAGCAGTCCTAAAGCAAATTCACCCCTCCACTTT CASSPKANSPLHF
TRBJ2-5 . TRBV5-6 . TGTGCCAGCAGCTTGGTAGGTGAAGGGGCCCAAGAGACCCAGTACTTC CASSLVGEGAQETQYF
TRBJ2-1 once TRBV6-6 . TGTGCCAGCAGTTACGTAGGGGATGAGCAGTTCTTC CASSYVGDEQFF
TRBJ1-3 . TRBV7-3 . TGTGCCAGCAGCTTAGGGAGTGGAAACACCATATATTTT CASSLGSGNTIYF
TRBJ1-5 . TRBV10-3 . TGTGCCATCAGTGAGGGTCCGGGTCAGCCCCAGCATTTT CAISEGPGQPQHF
TRBJ2-2 few TRBV19 TRBD2 TGTGCCAGTAACCAACTAGCGGGGATCTCCGGGGAGCTGTTTTTT CASNQLAGISGELFF
TRBJ2-5 once TRBV15 . TGTGCCACCAGCAGATCCTACCAAGAGACCCAGTACTTC CATSRSYQETQYF
TRBJ2-1 . TRBV2 . TGTGCCAGCAGTCGAGAAGTTCGTAATGAGCAGTTCTTC CASSREVRNEQFF
TRBJ2-7 . TRBV6-5 . TGTGCCAGCAGGCGGGACGGGGCCTACGAGCAGTACTTC CASRRDGAYEQYF
TRBJ2-3 . TRBV7-3 . TGTGCCAGCAGCTTAAATCTAGTCCCTAGTACTAGCACAGATACGCAGTATTTT CASSLNLVPSTSTDTQYF
TRBJ2-5 . TRBV11-3 . TGTGCCAGCAGCCTCTCGGGGGAGACCCAGTACTTC CASSLSGETQYF
TRBJ1-2 . TRBV7-2 . TGTGCCAGCAGCTTAGAGTACAGGGAAAACTATGGCTACACCTTC CASSLEYRENYGYTF
TRBJ2-7 . TRBV7-9 TRBD2 TGTGCCAGCAGCTTATCGGGGGGGCAATACGAGCAGTACTTC CASSLSGGQYEQYF
TRBJ1-4 once TRBV6-2/TRBV6-3 . TGTGCCAGCAGTTACGACGGGAGGGGTCAAAAACTGTTTTTT CASSYDGRGQKLFF
TRBJ2-3 . TRBV13 . TGTGCCAGCAGCTTAGGCGGGAAGGACACAGATACGCAGTATTTT CASSLGGKDTDTQYF
TRBJ2-2 once TRBV6-5 . TGTGCCAGCAAAACAGGGCCCCACACCGGGGAGCTGTTTTTT CASKTGPHTGELFF
TRBJ2-7 few TRBV4-3 TRBD1 TGCGCCAGCAGCCAAGACCGGGACAGCAGCTACGAGCAGTACTTC CASSQDRDSSYEQYF
TRBJ2-3 . TRBV19 . TGTGCCAGCTCGGACAGCTCGCTCGGCACAGATACGCAGTATTTT CASSDSSLGTDTQYF
TRBJ2-7 once TRBV18 . TGTGCCAGCTCACCACAACGAACTTTAACCTACGAGCAGTACTTC CASSPQRTLTYEQYF
TRBJ1-1 . TRBV6-5 TRBD1 TGTGCCAGCAGTTACGCAGGGGGCGCGGGTGAAGCTTTCTTT CASSYAGGAGEAFF
TRBJ2-7 . TRBV7-2 TRBD1 TGTGCCAGCAGCTTATTTACAGGGGCCTACGAGCAGTACTTC CASSLFTGAYEQYF
TRBJ2-7 once TRBV11-2 . TGTGCCAGCAGCTTATCAGGCAACTCCTACGAGCAGTACTTC CASSLSGNSYEQYF
TRBJ1-2 . TRBV20-1 TRBD1 TGCAGTGCGACAGGGGTTGGTGGCTACACCTTC CSATGVGGYTF
TRBJ2-5 . TRBV20-1 TRBD1 TGCAGTGCTAGTGATCCTCGGACAGGGGAAAAGACCCAGTACTTC CSASDPRTGEKTQYF
TRBJ1-2 . TRBV18 . TGTGCCAGCTCACCTGAGGCAGGGGAGCACTATGGCTACACCTTC CASSPEAGEHYGYTF
TRBJ1-5 few TRBV18 . TGTGCCAGCTCACCAGTTGCGGTTAGCAATCAGCCCCAGCATTTT CASSPVAVSNQPQHF
TRBJ2-7 many TRBV10-2 TRBD2 TGCGCCAGCAGGATGGGACTAGCGAGCTACGAGCAGTACTTC CASRMGLASYEQYF
TRBJ2-2 . TRBV5-1 TRBD2 TGCGCCAGCAGCTTTAGACTAGCGGACACCGGGGAGCTGTTTTTT CASSFRLADTGELFF
TRBJ1-4 . TRBV19 . TGTGCCAGTAGTATAAGTGGTTTCCCGGGTGAAAAACTGTTTTTT CASSISGFPGEKLFF
TRBJ1-1 . TRBV11-2 . TGTGCCAGCAGCTTAGGGGGAGATGGTGAAGCTTTCTTT CASSLGGDGEAFF
TRBJ2-7 few TRBV7-2 . TGTGCCAGCAGCTTATCCATTCTCGGTGAGCAGTACTTC CASSLSILGEQYF
TRBJ2-2 . TRBV5-1 . TGCGCCAGCAGCTTGGGAGCGAACACCGGGGAGCTGTTTTTT CASSLGANTGELFF
TRBJ2-3 . TRBV7-6 TRBD1 TGTGCCAGCAGCCTACAGGGGGAAACAAGCACAGATACGCAGTATTTT CASSLQGETSTDTQYF
TRBJ1-1 . TRBV5-1 . TGCGCCAGCCATCGACAGGAGGCGAACACTGAAGCTTTCTTT CASHRQEANTEAFF